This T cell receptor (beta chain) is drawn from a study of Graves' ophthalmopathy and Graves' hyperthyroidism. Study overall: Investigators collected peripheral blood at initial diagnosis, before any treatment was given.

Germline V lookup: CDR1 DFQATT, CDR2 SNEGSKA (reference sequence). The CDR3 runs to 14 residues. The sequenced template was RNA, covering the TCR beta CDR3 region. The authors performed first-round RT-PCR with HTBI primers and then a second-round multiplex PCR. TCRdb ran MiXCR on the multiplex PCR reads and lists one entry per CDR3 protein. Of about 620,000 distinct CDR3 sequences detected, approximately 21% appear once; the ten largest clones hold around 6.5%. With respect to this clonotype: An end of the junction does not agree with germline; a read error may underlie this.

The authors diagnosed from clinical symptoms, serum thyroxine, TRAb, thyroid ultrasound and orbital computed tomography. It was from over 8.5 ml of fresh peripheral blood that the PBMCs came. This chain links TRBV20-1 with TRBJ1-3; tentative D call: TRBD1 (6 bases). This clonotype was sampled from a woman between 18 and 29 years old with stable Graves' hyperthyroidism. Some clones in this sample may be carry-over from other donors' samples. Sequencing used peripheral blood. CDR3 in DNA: TGCAGTGCGTTTCCAGGGGCTTCTGCAAACACCATATATTTT. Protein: CSAFPGASANTIYF.